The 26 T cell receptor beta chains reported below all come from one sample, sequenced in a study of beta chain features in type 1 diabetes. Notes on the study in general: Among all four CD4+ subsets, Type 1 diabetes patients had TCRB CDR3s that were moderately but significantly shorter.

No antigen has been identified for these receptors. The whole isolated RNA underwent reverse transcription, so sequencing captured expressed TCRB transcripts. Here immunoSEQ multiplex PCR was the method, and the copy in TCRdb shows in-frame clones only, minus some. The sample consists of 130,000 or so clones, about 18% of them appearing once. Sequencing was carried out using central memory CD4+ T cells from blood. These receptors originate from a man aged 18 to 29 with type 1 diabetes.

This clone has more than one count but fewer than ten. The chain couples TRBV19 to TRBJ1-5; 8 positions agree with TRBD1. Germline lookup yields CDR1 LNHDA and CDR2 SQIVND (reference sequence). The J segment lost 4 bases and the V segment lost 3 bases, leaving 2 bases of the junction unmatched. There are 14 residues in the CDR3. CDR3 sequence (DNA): TGTGCCAGTAGTATCGGACAGGGTAATCAGCCCCAGCATTTT. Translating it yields CASSIGQGNQPQHF.

The chain's CDR3 is CASSGRGQNQETQYF. The CDR3 coding sequence is TGTGCCAGCAGCGGGAGGGGACAGAACCAAGAGACCCAGTACTTC. The V and J genes are TRBV2 and TRBJ2-5, with a weak D call TRBD2 (8 bases). V was cut by 6 bases and J by 0 bases, with 14 bases left in between. CDR1 SNHLY and CDR2 FYNNEI come from the germline V gene. The CDR3 has 15 amino acids.

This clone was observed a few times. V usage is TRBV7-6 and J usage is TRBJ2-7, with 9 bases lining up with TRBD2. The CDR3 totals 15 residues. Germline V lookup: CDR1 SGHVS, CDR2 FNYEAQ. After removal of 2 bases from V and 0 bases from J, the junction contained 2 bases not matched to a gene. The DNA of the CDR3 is TGTGCCAGCAGCTTAATAGCGGGGGACTCCTACGAGCAGTACTTC. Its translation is CASSLIAGDSYEQYF.

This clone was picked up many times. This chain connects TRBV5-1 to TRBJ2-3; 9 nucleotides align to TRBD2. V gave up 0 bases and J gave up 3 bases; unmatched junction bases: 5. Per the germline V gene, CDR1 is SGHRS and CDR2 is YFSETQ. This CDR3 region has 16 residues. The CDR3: CASSLGASGETDTQYF. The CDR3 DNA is TGCGCCAGCAGCTTGGGTGCTAGCGGGGAGACAGATACGCAGTATTTT.

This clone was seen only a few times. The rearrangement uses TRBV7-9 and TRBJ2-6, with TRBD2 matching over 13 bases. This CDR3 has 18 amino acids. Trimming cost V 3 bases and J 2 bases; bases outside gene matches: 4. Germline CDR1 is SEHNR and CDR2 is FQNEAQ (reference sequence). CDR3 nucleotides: TGTGCCAGCAGCTTGTCGGGACTAGCGGGAACTGGGGCCAACGTCCTGACTTTC. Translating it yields CASSLSGLAGTGANVLTF.

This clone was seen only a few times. DNA of the CDR3: TGTGCCAGCAGTTACTCCGGATCGTTACGTGAGCAGTTCTTC. Amino acid sequence: CASSYSGSLREQFF. The chain couples TRBV6-6 to TRBJ2-1, with D hard to call. Germline V gene sequence: CDR1 MNHNY, CDR2 SVGAGI (reference sequence). This CDR3 region has 14 residues. Trimming pared 0 bases from V and 9 bases from J, leaving 12 bases between.

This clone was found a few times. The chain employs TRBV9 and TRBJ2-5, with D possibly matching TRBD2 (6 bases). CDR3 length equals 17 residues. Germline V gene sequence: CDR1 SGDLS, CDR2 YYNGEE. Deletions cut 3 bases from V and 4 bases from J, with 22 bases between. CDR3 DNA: TGTGCCAGCAGCGCACACCCTGGGGGGACGCGTGGAGAGACCCAGTACTTC. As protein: CASSAHPGGTRGETQYF.

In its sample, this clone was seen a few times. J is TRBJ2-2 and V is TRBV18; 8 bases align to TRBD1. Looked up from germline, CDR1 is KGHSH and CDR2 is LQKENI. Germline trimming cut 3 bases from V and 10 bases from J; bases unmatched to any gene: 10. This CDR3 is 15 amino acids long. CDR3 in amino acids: CASSPLGQGAMELFF. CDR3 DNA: TGTGCCAGCTCACCCCTCGGCCAGGGGGCGATGGAGCTGTTTTTT.

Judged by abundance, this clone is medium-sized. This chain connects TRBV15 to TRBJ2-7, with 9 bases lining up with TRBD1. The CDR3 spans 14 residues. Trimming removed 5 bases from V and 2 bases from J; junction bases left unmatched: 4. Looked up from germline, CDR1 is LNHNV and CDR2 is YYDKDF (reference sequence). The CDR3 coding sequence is TGTGCCACCAGCTGGGGGACAGGGACCTACGAGCAGTACTTC. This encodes CATSWGTGTYEQYF.

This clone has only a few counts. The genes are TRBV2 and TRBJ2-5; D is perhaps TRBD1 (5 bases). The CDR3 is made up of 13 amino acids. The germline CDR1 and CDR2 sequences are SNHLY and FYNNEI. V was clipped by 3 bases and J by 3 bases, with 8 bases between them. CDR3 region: CASSESGKETQYF. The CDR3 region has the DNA TGTGCCAGCAGTGAGTCAGGGAAAGAGACCCAGTACTTC.

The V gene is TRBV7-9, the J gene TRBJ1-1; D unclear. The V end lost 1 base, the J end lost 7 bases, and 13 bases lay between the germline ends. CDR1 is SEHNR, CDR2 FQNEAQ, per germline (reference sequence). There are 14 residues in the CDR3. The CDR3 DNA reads TGTGCCAGCAGCTTAGGGACCCCGGCTGGTGAAGCTTTCTTT. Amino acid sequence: CASSLGTPAGEAFF.

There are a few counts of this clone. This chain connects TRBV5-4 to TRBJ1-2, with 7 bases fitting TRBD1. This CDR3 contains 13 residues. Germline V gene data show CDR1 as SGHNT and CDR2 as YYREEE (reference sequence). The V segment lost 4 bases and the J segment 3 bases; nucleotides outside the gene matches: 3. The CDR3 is CASSPDRDYGYTF. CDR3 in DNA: TGTGCCAGCAGCCCCGACAGGGACTATGGCTACACCTTC.

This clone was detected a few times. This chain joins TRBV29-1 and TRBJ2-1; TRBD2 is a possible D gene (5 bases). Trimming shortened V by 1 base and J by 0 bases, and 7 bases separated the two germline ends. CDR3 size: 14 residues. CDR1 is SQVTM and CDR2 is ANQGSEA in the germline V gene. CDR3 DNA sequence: TGCAGCGTTGAAGTAACTAGCTCCTACAATGAGCAGTTCTTC. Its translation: CSVEVTSSYNEQFF.

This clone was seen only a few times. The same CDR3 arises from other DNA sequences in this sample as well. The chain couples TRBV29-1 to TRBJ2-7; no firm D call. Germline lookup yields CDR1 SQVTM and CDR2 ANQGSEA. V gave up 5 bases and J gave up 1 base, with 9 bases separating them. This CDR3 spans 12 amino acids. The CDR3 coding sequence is TGCAGCGTTTCTTGGGGATCCTACGAGCAGTACTTC. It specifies CSVSWGSYEQYF.

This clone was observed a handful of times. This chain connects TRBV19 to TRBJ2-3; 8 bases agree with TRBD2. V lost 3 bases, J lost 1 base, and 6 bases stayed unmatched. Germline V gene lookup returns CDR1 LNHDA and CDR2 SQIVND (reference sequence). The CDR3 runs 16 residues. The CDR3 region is CASSMDSGTGTDTQYF. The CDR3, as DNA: TGTGCCAGTAGTATGGATAGCGGGACGGGCACAGATACGCAGTATTTT.

The DNA for the CDR3 is TGTGCCATCAGGGAGACAGGGGATAACGAGCAGTACTTC. Protein sequence: CAIRETGDNEQYF. The chain joins TRBV10-3 to TRBJ2-7, with 8 bases matching TRBD1. The V gene's germline CDR1 is ENHRY and CDR2 SYGVKD. The CDR3 sequence is 13 residues long. With V trimmed by 6 bases and J by 5 bases, 6 bases remained unmatched.

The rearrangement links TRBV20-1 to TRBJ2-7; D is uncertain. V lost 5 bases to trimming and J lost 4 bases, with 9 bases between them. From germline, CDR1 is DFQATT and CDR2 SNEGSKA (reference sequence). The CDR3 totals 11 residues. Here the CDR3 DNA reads TGCAGTGCTTTCGGTCCGTACGAGCAGTACTTC. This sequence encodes CSAFGPYEQYF.

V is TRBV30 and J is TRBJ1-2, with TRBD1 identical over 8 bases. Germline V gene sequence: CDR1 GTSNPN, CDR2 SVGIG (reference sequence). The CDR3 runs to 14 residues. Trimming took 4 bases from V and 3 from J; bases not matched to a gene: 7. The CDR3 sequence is CAWNLLQGDYGYTF. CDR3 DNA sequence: TGTGCCTGGAATCTACTACAGGGGGACTATGGCTACACCTTC.

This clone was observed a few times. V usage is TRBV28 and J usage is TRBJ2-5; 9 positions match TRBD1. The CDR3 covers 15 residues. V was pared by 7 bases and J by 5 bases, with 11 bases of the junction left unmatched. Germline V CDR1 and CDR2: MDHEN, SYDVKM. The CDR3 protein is CASKPGQGFLETQYF. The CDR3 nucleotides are TGTGCCAGCAAGCCGGGACAGGGATTTTTGGAGACCCAGTACTTC.

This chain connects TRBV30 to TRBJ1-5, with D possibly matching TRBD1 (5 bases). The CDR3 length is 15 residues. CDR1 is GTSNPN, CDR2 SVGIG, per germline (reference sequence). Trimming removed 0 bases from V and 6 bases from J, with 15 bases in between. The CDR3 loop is CAWSVRGIGGQPQHF. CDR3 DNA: TGTGCCTGGAGTGTACGGGGGATTGGTGGTCAGCCCCAGCATTTT.

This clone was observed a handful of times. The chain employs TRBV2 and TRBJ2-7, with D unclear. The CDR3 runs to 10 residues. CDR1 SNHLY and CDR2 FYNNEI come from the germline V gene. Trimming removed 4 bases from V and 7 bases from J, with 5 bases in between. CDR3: CASSVREQYF. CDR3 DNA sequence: TGTGCCAGCAGTGTTCGTGAGCAGTACTTC.

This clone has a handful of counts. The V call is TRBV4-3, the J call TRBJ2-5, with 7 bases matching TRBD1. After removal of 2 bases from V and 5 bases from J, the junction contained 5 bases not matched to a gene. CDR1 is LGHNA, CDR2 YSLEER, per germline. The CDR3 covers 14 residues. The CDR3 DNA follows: TGCGCCAGCAGCCAAAAGGGGGCCGAGGAGACCCAGTACTTC. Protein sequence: CASSQKGAEETQYF.

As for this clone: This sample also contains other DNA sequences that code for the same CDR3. CDR3 region: CASNRGSYEQYF. In nucleotides, the CDR3 is TGTGCCAGCAACAGGGGGTCCTACGAGCAGTACTTC. The chain carries TRBV2 and TRBJ2-7; the match to TRBD1 covers 8 bases. Trimming cost V 7 bases and J 1 base; bases outside gene matches: 0. CDR1 is SNHLY, CDR2 FYNNEI, per germline. The CDR3 has 12 amino acids.

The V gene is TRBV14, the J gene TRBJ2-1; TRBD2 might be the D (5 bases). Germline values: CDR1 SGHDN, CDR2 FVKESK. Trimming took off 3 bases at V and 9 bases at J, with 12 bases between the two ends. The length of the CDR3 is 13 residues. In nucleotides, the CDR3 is TGTGCCAGCAGCCAGCCGGACTTAGGTGAGCAGTTCTTC. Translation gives CASSQPDLGEQFF. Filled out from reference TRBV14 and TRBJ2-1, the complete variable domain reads EAGVTQFPSHSVIEKGQTVTLRCDPISGHDNLYWYRRVMGKEIKFLLHFVKESKQDESGMPNNRFLAERTGGTYSTLKVQPAELEDSGVYFCASSQPDLGEQFFGPGTRLTVL.

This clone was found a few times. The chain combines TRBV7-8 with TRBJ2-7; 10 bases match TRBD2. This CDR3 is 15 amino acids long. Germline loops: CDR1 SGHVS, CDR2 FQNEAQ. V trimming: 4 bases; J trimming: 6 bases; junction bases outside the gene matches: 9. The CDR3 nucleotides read TGTGCCAGCAGCTCTGGGCCGATAGCGGGAGGCGAGCAGTACTTC. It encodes CASSSGPIAGGEQYF.

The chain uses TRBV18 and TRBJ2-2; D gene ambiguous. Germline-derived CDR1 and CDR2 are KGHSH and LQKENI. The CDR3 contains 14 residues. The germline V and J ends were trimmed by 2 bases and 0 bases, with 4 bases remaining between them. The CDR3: CASSPAANTGELFF. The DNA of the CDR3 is TGTGCCAGCTCACCAGCAGCGAACACCGGGGAGCTGTTTTTT.